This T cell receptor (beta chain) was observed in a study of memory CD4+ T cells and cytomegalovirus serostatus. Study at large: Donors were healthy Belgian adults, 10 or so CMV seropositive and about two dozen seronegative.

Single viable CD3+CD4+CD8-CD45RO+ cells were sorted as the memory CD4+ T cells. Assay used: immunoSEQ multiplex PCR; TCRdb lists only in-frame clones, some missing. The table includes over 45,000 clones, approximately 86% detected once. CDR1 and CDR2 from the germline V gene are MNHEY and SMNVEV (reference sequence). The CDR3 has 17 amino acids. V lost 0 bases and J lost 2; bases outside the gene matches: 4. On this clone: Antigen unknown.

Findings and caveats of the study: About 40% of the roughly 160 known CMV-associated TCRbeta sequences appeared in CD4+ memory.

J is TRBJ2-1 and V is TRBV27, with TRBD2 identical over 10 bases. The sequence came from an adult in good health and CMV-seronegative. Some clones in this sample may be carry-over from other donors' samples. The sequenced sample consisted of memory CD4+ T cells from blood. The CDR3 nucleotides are TGTGCCAGCAGTTTATCGGCTAGCGGGAGCCCCTACAATGAGCAGTTCTTC. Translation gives CASSLSASGSPYNEQFF.